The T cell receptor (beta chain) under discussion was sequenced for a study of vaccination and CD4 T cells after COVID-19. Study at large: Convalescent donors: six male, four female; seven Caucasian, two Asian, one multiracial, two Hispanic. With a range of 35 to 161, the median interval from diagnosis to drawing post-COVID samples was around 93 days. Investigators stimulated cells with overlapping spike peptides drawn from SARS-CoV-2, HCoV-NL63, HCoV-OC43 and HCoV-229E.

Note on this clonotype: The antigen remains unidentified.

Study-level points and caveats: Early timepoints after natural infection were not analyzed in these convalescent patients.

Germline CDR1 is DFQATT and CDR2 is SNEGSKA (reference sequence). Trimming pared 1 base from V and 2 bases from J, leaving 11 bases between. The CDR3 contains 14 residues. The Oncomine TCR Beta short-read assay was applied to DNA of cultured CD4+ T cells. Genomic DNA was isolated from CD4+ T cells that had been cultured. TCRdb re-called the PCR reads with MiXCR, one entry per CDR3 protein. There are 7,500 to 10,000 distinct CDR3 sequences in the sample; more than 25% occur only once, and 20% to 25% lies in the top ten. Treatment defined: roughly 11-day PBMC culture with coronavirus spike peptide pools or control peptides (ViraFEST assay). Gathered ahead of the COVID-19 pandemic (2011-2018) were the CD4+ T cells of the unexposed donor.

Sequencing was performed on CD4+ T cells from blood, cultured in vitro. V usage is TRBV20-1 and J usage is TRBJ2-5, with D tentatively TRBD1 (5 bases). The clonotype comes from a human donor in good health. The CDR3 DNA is TGCAGTGCTAGAGGCGCAGGACAACAAGAGACCCAGTACTTC. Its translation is CSARGAGQQETQYF.